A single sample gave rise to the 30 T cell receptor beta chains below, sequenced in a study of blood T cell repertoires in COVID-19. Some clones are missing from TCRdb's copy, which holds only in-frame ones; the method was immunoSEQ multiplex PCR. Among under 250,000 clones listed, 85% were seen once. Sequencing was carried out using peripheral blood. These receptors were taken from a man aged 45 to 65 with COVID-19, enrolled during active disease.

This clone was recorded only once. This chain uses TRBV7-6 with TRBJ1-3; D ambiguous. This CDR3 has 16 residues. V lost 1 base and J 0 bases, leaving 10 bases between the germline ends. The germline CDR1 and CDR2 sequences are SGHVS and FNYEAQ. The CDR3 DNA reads TGTGCCAGCAGCTTAGGTCTAGCTTCCTCTGGAAACACCATATATTTT. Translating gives CASSLGLASSGNTIYF.

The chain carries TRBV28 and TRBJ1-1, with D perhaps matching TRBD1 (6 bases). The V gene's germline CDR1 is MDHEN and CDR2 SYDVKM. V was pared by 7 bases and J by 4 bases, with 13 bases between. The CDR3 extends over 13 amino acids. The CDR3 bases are TGTGCCAGCAATCAGGGGTTGAGCACTGAAGCTTTCTTT. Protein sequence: CASNQGLSTEAFF.

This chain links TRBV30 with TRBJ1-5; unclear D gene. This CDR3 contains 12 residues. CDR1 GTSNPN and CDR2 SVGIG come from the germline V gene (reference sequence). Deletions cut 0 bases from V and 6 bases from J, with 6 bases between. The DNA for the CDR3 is TGTGCCTGGAGTGTAGGAGGTCAGCCCCAGCATTTT. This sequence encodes CAWSVGGQPQHF.

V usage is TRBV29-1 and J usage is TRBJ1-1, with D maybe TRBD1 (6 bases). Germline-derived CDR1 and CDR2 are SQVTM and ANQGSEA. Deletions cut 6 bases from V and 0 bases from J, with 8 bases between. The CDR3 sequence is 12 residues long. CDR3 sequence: CSVGQLNTEAFF. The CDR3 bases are TGCAGCGTAGGACAGTTGAACACTGAAGCTTTCTTT.

The CDR3 loop is CAWKWTGYYSPLHF. Written as DNA, the CDR3 is TGTGCCTGGAAGTGGACAGGGTACTATTCACCCCTCCACTTT. J is TRBJ1-6 and V is TRBV30; 8 nucleotides agree with TRBD1. Germline V lookup: CDR1 GTSNPN, CDR2 SVGIG (reference sequence). This CDR3 has 14 residues. The V gene end was trimmed by 4 bases and the J gene end by 8 bases; junction bases not matched to a gene: 7.

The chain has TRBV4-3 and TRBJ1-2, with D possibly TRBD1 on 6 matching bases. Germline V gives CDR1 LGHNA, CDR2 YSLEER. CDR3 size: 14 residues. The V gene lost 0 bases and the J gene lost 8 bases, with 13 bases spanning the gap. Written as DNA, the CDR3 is TGCGCCAGCAGCCAAGAGGCTAGGGGGTTGGGCTACACCTTC. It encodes CASSQEARGLGYTF.

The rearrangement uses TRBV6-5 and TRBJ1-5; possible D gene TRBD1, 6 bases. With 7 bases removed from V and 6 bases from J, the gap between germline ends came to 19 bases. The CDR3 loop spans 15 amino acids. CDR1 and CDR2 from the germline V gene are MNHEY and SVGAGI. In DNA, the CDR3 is TGTGCCAGCACGAACCGGGACACCTCAAGTCAGCCCCAGCATTTT. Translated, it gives CASTNRDTSSQPQHF.

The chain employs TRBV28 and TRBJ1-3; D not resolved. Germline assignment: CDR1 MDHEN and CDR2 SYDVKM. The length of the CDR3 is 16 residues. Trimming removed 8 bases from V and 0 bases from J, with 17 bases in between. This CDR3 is CASRRPIRGSGNTIYF. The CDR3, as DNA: TGTGCCAGCCGACGACCGATCCGGGGCTCTGGAAACACCATATATTTT.

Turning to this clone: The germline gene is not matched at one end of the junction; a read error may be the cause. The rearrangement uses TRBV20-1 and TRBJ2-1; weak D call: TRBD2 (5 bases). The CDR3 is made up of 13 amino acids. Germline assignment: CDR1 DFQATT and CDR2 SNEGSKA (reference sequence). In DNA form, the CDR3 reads TGCAGTGCTAGTCCCAGGACTTACAGTGAGCAGTTCTTC. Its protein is CSASPRTYSEQFF.

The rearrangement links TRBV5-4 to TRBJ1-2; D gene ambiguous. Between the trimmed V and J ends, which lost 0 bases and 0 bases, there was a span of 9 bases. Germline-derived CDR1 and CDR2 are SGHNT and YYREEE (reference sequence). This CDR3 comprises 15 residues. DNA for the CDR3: TGTGCCAGCAGCTTGGGTGGCACAGCTAACTATGGCTACACCTTC. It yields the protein CASSLGGTANYGYTF.

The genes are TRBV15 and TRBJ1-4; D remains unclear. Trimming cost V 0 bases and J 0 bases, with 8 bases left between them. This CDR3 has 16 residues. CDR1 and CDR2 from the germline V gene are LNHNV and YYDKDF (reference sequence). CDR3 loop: CATSRDEETTNEKLFF. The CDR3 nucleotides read TGTGCCACCAGCAGAGATGAGGAAACAACTAATGAAAAACTGTTTTTT.

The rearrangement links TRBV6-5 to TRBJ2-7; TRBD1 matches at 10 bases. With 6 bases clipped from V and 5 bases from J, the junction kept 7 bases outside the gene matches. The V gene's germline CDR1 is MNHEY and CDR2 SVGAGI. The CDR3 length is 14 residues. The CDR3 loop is CASRLDRGRDEQYF. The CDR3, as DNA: TGTGCCAGCAGACTAGACAGGGGGCGCGACGAGCAGTACTTC.

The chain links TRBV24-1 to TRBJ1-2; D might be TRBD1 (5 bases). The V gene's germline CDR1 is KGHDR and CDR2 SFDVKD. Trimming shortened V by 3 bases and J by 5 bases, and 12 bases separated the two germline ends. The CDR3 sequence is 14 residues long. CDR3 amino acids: CATSDRGSVYGYTF. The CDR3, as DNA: TGTGCCACCAGTGATCGGGGGTCGGTTTATGGCTACACCTTC.

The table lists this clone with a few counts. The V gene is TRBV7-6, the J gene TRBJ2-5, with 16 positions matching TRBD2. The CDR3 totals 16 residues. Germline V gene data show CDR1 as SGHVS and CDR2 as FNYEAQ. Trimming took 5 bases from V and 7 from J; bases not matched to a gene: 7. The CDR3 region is CASSPGLAGGRGTQYF. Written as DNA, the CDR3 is TGTGCCAGCAGCCCGGGACTAGCGGGGGGGCGCGGGACCCAGTACTTC.

For the CDR3, the DNA is TGTGCCAGCAGCAAGGACGCGGGTGGCTACACCTTC. This encodes CASSKDAGGYTF. The chain combines TRBV5-6 with TRBJ1-2; D is ambiguous. The CDR3 contains 12 residues. Germline-derived CDR1 and CDR2 are SGHDT and YYEEEE. V was clipped by 4 bases and J by 7 bases, with 11 bases between them. Full variable domain (rest looked up from reference TRBV5-6 and TRBJ1-2): DAGVTQSPTHLIKTRGQQVTLRCSPKSGHDTVSWYQQALGQGPQFIFQYYEEEERQRGNFPDRFSGHQFPNYSSELNVNALLLGDSALYLCASSKDAGGYTFGSGTRLTVV.

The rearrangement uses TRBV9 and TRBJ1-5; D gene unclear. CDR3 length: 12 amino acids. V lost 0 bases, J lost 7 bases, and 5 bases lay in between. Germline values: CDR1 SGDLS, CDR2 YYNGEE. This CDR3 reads CASSVDGQPQHF. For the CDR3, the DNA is TGTGCCAGCAGCGTAGACGGGCAGCCCCAGCATTTT.

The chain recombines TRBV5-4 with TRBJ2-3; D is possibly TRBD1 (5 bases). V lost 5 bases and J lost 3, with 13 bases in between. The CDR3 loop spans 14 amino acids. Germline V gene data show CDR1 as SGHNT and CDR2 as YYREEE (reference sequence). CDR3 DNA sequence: TGTGCCAGCAGTTCGAGACAGTCTACAGATACGCAGTATTTT. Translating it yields CASSSRQSTDTQYF. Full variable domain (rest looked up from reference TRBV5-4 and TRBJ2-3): ETGVTQSPTHLIKTRGQQVTLRCSSQSGHNTVSWYQQALGQGPQFIFQYYREEENGRGNFPPRFSGLQFPNYSSELNVNALELDDSALYLCASSSRQSTDTQYFGPGTRLTVL.

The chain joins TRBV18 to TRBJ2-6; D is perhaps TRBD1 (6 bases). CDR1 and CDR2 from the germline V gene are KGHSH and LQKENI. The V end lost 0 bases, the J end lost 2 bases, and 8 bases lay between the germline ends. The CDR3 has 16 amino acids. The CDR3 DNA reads TGTGCCAGCTCACCACCGGACAGTACTGGGGCCAACGTCCTGACTTTC. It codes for CASSPPDSTGANVLTF.

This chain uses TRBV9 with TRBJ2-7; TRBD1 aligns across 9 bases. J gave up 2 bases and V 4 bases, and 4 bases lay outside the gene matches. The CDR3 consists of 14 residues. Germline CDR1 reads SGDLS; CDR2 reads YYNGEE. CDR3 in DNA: TGTGCCAGCAGCCCGGGACAGGGCCCCTACGAGCAGTACTTC. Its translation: CASSPGQGPYEQYF. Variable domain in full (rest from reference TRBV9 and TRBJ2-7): DSGVTQTPKHLITATGQRVTLRCSPRSGDLSVYWYQQSLDQGLQFLIQYYNGEERAKGNILERFSAQQFPDLHSELNLSSLELGDSALYFCASSPGQGPYEQYFGPGTRLTVT.

In DNA, the CDR3 is TGTGCCATCACCGAACAGGGGACATCACCCCTCCACTTT. Its translation is CAITEQGTSPLHF. The chain is built from TRBV10-3 and TRBJ1-6; TRBD1 agrees at 7 bases. This CDR3 region has 13 residues. V lost 7 bases, J lost 10 bases, and 7 bases stayed unmatched. Germline V lookup: CDR1 ENHRY, CDR2 SYGVKD.

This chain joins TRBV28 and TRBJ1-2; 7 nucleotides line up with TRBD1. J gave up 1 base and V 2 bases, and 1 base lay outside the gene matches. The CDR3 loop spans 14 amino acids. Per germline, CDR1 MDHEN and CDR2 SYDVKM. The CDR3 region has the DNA TGTGCCAGCAGTTTACAGGGGGTTAACTATGGCTACACCTTC. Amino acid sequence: CASSLQGVNYGYTF.

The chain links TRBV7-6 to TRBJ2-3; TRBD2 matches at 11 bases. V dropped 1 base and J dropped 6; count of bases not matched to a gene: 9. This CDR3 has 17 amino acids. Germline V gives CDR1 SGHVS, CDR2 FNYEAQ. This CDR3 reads CASSLGRLAGGIDTQYF. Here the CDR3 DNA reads TGTGCCAGCAGCTTAGGGCGTCTAGCGGGGGGTATTGATACGCAGTATTTT.

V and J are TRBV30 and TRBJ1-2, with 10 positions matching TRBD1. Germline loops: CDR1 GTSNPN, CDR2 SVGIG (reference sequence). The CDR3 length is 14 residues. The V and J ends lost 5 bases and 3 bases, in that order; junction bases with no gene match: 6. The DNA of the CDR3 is TGTGCCTGGGCAGGACAGGGGGGATACTATGGCTACACCTTC. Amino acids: CAWAGQGGYYGYTF. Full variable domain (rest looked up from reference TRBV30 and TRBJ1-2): SQTIHQWPATLVQPVGSPLSLECTVEGTSNPNLYWYRQAAGRGLQLLFYSVGIGQISSEVPQNLSASRPQDRQFILSSKKLLLSDSGFYLCAWAGQGGYYGYTFGSGTRLTVV.

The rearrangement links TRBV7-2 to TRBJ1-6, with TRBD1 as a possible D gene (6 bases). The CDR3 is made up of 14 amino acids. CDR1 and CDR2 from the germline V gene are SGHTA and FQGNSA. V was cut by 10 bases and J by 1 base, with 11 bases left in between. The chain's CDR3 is CAIYQGSYNSPLHF. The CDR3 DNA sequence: TGTGCCATCTACCAGGGGTCCTATAATTCACCCCTCCACTTT.

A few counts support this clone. DNA for the CDR3: TGTGCCTGGAGTACCCCCCTATCAGGACAGGGCAATCAGCCCCAGCATTTT. As protein: CAWSTPLSGQGNQPQHF. This chain uses TRBV30 with TRBJ1-5, with 7 bases lining up with TRBD1. Trimming took 2 bases from V and 2 from J; bases not matched to a gene: 12. This CDR3 has 17 amino acids. Germline V gives CDR1 GTSNPN, CDR2 SVGIG (reference sequence).

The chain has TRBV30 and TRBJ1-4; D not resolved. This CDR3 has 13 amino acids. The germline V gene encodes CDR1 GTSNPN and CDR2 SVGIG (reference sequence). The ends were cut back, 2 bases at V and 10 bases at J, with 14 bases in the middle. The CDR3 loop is CAWSLESGRKLFF. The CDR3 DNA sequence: TGTGCCTGGAGTCTAGAGTCGGGAAGAAAACTGTTTTTT.

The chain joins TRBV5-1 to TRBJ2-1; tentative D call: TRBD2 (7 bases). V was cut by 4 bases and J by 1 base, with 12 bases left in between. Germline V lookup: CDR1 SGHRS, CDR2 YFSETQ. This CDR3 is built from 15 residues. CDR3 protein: CASSLGGASYNEQFF. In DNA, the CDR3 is TGCGCCAGCAGCCTTGGGGGGGCTTCCTACAATGAGCAGTTCTTC.

CDR3 nucleotides: TGTGCCAGCAGTTACAGGGACAGGGTTACTGAAGCTTTCTTT. The encoded protein is CASSYRDRVTEAFF. J is TRBJ1-1 and V is TRBV6-6; 9 bases map to TRBD1. The V gene end was trimmed by 2 bases and the J gene end by 5 bases; junction bases not matched to a gene: 3. The CDR3 is 14 amino acids. Germline V gives CDR1 MNHNY, CDR2 SVGAGI (reference sequence).

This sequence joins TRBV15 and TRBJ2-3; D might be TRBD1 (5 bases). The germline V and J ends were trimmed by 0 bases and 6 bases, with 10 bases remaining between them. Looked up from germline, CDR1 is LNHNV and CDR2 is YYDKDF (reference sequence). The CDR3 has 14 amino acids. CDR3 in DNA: TGTGCCACCAGCAGAGATCTTTACAGGGATACGCAGTATTTT. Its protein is CATSRDLYRDTQYF.

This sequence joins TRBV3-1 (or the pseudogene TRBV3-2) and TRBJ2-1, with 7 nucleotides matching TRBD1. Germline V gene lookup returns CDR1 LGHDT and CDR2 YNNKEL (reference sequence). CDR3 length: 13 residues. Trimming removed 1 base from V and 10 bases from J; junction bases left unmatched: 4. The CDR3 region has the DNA TGTGCCAGCAGCCAAGGTCCGGACAGGGAGCAGTTCTTC. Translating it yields CASSQGPDREQFF.